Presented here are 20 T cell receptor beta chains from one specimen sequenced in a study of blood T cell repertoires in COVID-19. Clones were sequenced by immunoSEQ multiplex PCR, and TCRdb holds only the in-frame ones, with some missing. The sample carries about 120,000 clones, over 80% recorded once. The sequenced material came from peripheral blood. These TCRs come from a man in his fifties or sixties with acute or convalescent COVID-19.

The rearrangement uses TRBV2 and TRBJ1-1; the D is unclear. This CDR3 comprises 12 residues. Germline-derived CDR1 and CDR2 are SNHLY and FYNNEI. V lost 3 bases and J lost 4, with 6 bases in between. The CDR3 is CASSDGGTEAFF. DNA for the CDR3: TGTGCCAGCAGTGACGGCGGCACTGAAGCTTTCTTT.

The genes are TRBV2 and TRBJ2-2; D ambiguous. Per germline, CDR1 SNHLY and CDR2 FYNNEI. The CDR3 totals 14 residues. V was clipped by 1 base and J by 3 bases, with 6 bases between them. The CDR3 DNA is TGTGCCAGCAGTGAAGACAGATACACCGGGGAGCTGTTTTTT. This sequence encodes CASSEDRYTGELFF.

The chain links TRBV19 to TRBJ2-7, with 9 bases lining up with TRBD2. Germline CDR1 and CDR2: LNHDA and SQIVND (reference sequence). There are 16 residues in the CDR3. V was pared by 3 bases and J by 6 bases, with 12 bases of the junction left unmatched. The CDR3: CASSMGDGLAGTEQYF. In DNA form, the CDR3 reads TGTGCCAGTAGTATGGGGGACGGTCTAGCGGGAACCGAGCAGTACTTC. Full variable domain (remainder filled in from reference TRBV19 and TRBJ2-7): DGGITQSPKYLFRKEGQNVTLSCEQNLNHDAMYWYRQDPGQGLRLIYYSQIVNDFQKGDIAEGYSVSREKKESFPLTVTSAQKNPTAFYLCASSMGDGLAGTEQYFGPGTRLTVT.

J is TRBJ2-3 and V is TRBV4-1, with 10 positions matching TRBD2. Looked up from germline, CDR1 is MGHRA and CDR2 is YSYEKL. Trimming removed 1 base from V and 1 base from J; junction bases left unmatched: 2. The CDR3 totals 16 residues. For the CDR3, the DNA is TGCGCCAGCAGCCAAGTGGGGACTAGCGGCACAGATACGCAGTATTTT. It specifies CASSQVGTSGTDTQYF.

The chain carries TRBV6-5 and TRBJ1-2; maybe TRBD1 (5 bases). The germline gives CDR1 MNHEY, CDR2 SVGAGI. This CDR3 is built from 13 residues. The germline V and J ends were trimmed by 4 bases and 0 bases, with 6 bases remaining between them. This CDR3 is CASSLTANYGYTF. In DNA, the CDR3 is TGTGCCAGCAGTTTGACAGCTAACTATGGCTACACCTTC.

The CDR3 DNA sequence: TGTGCCAGCAGTGCAGGGGCCCCCTACGAGCAGTACTTC. It specifies CASSAGAPYEQYF. V is TRBV2 and J is TRBJ2-7; tentatively, D is TRBD1 (6 bases). The germline V and J ends were trimmed by 4 bases and 2 bases, with 9 bases remaining between them. The CDR3 totals 13 residues. CDR1 and CDR2 (germline): SNHLY, FYNNEI.

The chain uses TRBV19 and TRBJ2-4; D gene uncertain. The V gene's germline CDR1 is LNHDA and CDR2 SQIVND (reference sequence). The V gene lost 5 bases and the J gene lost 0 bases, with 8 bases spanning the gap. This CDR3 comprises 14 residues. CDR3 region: CASSATLAKNIQYF. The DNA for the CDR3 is TGTGCCAGTAGTGCGACACTAGCCAAAAACATTCAGTACTTC.

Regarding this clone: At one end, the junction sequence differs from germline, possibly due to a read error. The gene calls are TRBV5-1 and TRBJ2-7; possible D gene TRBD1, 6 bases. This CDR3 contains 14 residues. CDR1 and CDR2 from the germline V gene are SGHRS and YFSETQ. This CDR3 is CASSWGPSSHEQYF. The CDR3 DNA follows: TGCGCCAGCAGCTGGGGGCCTAGCTCCCACGAGCAGTACTTC.

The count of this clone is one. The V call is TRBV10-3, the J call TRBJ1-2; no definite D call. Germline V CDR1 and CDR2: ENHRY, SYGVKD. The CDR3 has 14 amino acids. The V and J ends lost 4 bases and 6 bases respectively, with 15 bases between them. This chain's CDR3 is CAISVDSPEDGYTF. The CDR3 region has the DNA TGTGCCATCAGTGTCGACTCTCCTGAGGATGGCTACACCTTC.

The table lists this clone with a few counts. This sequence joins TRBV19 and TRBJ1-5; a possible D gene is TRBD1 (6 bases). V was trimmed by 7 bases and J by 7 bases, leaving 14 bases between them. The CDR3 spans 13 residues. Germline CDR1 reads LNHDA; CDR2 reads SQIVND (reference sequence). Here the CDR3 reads CASTTGYSQPQHF. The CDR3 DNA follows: TGTGCCAGTACCACAGGGTACTCACAGCCCCAGCATTTT.

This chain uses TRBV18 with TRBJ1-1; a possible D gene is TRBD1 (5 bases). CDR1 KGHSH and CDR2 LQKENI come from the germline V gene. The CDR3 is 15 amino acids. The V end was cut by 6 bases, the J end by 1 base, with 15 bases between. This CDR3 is CASSLGRGGNTEAFF. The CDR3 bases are TGTGCCAGCTCCCTCGGCCGGGGGGGGAACACTGAAGCTTTCTTT.

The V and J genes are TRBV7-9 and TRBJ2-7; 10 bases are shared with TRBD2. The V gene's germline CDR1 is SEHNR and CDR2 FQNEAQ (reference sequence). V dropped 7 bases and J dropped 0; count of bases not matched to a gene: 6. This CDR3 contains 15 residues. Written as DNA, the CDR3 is TGTGCCAGCAACGAAGCGGGAGGGCCCTCCTACGAGCAGTACTTC. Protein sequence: CASNEAGGPSYEQYF.

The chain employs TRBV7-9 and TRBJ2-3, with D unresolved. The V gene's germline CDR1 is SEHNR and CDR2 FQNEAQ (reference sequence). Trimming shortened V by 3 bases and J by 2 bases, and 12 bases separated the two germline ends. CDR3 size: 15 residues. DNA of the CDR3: TGTGCCAGCAGCTTTGTGGCAGGATCCACAGATACGCAGTATTTT. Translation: CASSFVAGSTDTQYF. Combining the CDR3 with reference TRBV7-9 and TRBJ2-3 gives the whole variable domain DTGVSQNPRHKITKRGQNVTFRCDPISEHNRLYWYRQTLGQGPEFLTYFQNEAQLEKSRLLSDRFSAERPKGSFSTLEIQRTEQGDSAMYLCASSFVAGSTDTQYFGPGTRLTVL.

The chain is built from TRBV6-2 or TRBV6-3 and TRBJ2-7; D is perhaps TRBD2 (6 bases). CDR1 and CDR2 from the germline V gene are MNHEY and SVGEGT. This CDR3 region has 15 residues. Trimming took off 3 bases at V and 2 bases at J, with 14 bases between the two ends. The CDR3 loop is CASSYRGTATYEQYF. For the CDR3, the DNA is TGTGCCAGCAGTTATCGGGGGACTGCGACCTACGAGCAGTACTTC.

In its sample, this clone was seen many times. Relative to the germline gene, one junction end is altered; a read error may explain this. The CDR3 reads CASSLGTSGSYNEQFF. The CDR3 DNA sequence: TGTGCCAGCAGCCTAGGGACTAGCGGGAGCTACAATGAGCAGTTCTTC. The chain uses TRBV13 and TRBJ2-1, with TRBD2 identical over 14 bases. The CDR3 runs to 16 residues. CDR1 PRHDT and CDR2 FYEKMQ come from the germline V gene (reference sequence).

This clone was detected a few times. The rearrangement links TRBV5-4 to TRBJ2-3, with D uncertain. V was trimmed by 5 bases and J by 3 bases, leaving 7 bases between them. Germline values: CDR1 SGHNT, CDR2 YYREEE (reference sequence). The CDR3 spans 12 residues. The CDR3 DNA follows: TGTGCCAGCAGTCACTCGACAGATACGCAGTATTTT. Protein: CASSHSTDTQYF.

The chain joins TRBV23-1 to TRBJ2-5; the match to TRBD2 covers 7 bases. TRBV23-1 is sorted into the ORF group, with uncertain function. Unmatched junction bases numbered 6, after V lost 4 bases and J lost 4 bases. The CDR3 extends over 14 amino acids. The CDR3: CASSPGLRRETQYF. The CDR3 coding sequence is TGCGCCAGCAGTCCGGGACTAAGGAGAGAGACCCAGTACTTC.

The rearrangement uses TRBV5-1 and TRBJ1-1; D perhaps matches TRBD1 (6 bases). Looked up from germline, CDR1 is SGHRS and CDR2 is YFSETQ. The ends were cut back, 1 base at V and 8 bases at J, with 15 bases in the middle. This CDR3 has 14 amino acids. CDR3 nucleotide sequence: TGCGCCAGCAGCTTGACAGGGTCGGAGGCGGAAGCTTTCTTT. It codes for CASSLTGSEAEAFF.

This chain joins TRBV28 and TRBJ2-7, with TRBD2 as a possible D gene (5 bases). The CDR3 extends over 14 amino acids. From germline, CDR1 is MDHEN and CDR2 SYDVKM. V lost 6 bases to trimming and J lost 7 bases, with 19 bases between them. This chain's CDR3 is CASRSPQVAPEQYF. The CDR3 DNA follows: TGTGCCAGCAGGTCTCCCCAGGTAGCGCCGGAGCAGTACTTC.

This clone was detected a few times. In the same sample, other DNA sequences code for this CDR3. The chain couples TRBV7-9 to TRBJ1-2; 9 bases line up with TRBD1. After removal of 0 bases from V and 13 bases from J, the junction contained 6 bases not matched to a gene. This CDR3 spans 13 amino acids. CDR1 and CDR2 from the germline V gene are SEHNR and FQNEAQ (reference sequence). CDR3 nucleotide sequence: TGTGCCAGCAGCTTAGCGGGACAGGGTGGTTCCACCTTC. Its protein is CASSLAGQGGSTF.